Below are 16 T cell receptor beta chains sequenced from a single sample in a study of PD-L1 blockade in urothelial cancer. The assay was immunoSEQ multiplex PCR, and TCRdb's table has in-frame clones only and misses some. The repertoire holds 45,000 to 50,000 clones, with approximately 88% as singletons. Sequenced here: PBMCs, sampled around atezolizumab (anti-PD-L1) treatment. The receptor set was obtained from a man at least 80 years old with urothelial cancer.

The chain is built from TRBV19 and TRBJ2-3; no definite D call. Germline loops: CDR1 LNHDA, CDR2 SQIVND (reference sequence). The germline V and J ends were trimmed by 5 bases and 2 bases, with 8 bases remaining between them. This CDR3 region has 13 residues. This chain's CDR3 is CASSPLVTDTQYF. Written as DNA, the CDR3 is TGTGCCAGTAGTCCATTAGTCACAGATACGCAGTATTTT.

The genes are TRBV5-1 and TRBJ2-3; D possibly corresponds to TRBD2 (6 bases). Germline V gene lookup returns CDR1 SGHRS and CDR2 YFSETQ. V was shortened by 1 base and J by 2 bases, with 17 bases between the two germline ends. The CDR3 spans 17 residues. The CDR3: CASSLNPRGRFTDTQYF. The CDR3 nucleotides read TGCGCCAGCAGCTTGAATCCGCGGGGACGTTTCACAGATACGCAGTATTTT.

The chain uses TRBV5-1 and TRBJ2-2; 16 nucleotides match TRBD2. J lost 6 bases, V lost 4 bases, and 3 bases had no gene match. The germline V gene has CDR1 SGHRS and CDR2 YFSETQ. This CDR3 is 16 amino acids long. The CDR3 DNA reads TGCGCCAGCAGCCAGGGACTAGCGGGAGGGCCCGGGGAGCTGTTTTTT. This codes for CASSQGLAGGPGELFF.

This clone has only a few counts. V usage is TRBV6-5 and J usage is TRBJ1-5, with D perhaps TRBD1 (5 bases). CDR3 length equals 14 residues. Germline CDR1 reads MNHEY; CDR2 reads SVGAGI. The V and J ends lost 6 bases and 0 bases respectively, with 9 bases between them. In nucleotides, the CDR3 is TGTGCCAGCAGACGACAGAATAGCAATCAGCCCCAGCATTTT. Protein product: CASRRQNSNQPQHF.

Here the CDR3 reads CASSRLAGDTGELFF. CDR3 nucleotides: TGCGCCAGCAGCAGACTAGCGGGAGACACCGGGGAGCTGTTTTTT. This rearrangement joins TRBV5-1 to TRBJ2-2; TRBD2 matches at 12 bases. V lost 4 bases and J lost 3; bases outside the gene matches: 1. In germline, CDR1 is SGHRS, CDR2 YFSETQ. This CDR3 region has 15 residues. Full variable domain (rest looked up from reference TRBV5-1 and TRBJ2-2): KAGVTQTPRYLIKTRGQQVTLSCSPISGHRSVSWYQQTPGQGLQFLFEYFSETQRNKGNFPGRFSGRQFSNSRSEMNVSTLELGDSALYLCASSRLAGDTGELFFGEGSRLTVL.

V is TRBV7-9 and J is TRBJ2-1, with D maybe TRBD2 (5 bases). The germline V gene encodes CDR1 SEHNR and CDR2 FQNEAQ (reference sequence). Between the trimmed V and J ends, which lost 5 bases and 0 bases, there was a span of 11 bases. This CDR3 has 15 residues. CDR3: CASSPVGSSYNEQFF. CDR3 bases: TGTGCCAGCAGCCCAGTGGGGAGCTCCTACAATGAGCAGTTCTTC.

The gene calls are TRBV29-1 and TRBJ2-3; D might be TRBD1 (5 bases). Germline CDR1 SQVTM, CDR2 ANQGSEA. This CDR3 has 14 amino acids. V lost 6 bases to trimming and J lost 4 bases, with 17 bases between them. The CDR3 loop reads CSVYSQGVPDTQYF. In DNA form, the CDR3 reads TGCAGCGTCTATAGTCAAGGGGTCCCAGATACGCAGTATTTT.

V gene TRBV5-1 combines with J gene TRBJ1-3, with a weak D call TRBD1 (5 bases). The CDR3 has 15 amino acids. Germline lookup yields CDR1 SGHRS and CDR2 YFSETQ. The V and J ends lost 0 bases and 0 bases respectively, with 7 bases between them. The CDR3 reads CASSLAQGSGNTIYF. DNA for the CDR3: TGCGCCAGCAGCTTGGCCCAGGGCTCTGGAAACACCATATATTTT. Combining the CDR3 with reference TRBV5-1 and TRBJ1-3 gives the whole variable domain KAGVTQTPRYLIKTRGQQVTLSCSPISGHRSVSWYQQTPGQGLQFLFEYFSETQRNKGNFPGRFSGRQFSNSRSEMNVSTLELGDSALYLCASSLAQGSGNTIYFGEGSWLTVV.

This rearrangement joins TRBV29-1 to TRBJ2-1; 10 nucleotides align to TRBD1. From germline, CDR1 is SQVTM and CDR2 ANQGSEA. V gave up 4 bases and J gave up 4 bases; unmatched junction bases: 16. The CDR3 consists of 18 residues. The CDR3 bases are TGCAGCGTTGGTTTCCGGACAGGGGGGAAAACGCTTTACAATGAGCAGTTCTTC. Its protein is CSVGFRTGGKTLYNEQFF.

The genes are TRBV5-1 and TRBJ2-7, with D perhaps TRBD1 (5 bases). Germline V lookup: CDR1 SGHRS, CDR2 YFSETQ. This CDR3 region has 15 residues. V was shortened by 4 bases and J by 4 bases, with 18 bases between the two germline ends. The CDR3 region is CASSQGSPGPYEQYF. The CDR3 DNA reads TGCGCCAGCAGCCAGGGTTCTCCCGGGCCTTACGAGCAGTACTTC.

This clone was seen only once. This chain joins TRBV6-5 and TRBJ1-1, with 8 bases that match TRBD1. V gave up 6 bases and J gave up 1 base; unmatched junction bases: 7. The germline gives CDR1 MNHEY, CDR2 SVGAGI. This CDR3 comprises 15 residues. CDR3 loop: CASRPTGTGNTEAFF. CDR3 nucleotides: TGTGCCAGCAGGCCTACCGGGACAGGGAACACTGAAGCTTTCTTT.

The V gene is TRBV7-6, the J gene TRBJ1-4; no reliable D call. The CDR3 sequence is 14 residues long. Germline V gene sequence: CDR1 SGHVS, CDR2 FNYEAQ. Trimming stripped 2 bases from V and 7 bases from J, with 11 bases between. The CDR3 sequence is CASSLNTDREKLFF. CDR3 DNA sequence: TGTGCCAGCAGCTTAAACACAGATCGTGAAAAACTGTTTTTT.

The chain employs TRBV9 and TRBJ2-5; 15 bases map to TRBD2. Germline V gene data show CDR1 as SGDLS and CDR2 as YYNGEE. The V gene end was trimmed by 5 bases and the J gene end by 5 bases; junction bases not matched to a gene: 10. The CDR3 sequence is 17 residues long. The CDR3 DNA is TGTGCCAGCAGTCGCTGGACTAGCGGGAGGGCCGGGGAGACCCAGTACTTC. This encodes CASSRWTSGRAGETQYF.

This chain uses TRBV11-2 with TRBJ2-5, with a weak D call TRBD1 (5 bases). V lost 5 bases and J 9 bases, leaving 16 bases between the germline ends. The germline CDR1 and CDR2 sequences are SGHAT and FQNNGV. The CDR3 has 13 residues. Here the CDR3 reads CASSQGLQGAQYF. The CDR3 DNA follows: TGTGCCAGCAGCCAAGGTCTTCAGGGCGCCCAGTACTTC.

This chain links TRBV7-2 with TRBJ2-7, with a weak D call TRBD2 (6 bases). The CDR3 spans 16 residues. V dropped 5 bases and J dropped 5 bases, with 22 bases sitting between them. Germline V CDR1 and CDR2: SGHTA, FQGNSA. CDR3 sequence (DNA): TGTGCCAGCAGCCTCCGGTTAGGGCTAGCGCAGAACGAGCAGTACTTC. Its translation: CASSLRLGLAQNEQYF.

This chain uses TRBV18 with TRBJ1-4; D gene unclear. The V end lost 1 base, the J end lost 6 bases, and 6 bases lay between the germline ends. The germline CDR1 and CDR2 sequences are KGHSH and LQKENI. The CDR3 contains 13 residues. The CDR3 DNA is TGTGCCAGCTCACCACAAACAGATGAAAAACTGTTTTTT. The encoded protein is CASSPQTDEKLFF.